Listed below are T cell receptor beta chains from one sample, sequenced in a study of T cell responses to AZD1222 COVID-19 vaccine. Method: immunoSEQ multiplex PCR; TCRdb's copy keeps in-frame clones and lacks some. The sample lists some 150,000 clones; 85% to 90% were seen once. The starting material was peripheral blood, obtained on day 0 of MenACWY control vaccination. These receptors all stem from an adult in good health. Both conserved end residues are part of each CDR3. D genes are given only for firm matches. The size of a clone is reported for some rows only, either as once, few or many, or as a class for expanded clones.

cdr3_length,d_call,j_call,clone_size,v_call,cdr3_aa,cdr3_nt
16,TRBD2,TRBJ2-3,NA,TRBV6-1,CASSELTSASGDTQYF,TGTGCCAGCAGTGAACTTACTAGCGCTTCAGGAGATACGCAGTATTTT
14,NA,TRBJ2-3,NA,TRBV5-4,CASSFSGSTDTQYF,TGTGCCAGCAGCTTTAGCGGAAGCACAGATACGCAGTATTTT
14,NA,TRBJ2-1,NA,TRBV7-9,CASTSMGSYNEQFF,TGTGCCAGCACGTCGATGGGCAGCTACAATGAGCAGTTCTTC
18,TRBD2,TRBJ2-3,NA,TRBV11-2,CASSLGTSGRRSSDTQYF,TGTGCCAGCAGCTTAGGGACTAGCGGGAGGCGGAGTTCAGATACGCAGTATTTT
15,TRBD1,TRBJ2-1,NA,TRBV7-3,CASSYRTGGYNEQFF,TGTGCCAGCAGCTACCGGACAGGCGGCTACAATGAGCAGTTCTTC
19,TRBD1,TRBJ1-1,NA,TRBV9,CASSVAPPGQGSSNTEAFF,TGTGCCAGCAGCGTAGCTCCCCCGGGACAGGGTAGCTCGAACACTGAAGCTTTCTTT
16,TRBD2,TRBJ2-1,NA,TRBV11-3,CASSSWTSGSLDEQFF,TGTGCCAGCAGCTCTTGGACTAGCGGGAGTTTGGATGAGCAGTTCTTC
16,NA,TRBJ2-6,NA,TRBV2,CASSEASRTITNVLTF,TGTGCCAGCAGTGAAGCCTCCAGGACAATCACCAACGTCCTGACTTTC
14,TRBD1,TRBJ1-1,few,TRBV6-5,CASSDRGTNTEAFF,TGTGCCAGCAGCGACAGGGGTACGAACACTGAAGCTTTCTTT
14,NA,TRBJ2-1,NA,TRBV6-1,CASSYGGVYNEQFF,TGTGCCAGCAGTTATGGGGGAGTCTACAATGAGCAGTTCTTC
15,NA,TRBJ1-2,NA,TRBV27,CASADSPGGFSGYTF,TGTGCCAGCGCCGACAGCCCAGGAGGGTTTTCTGGCTACACCTTC
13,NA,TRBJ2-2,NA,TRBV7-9,CASTGENTGELFF,TGTGCCAGCACTGGAGAGAACACCGGGGAGCTGTTTTTT
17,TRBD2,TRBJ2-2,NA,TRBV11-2,CASSLDGAGADTGELFF,TGTGCCAGCAGCTTAGATGGGGCGGGAGCGGACACCGGGGAGCTGTTTTTT
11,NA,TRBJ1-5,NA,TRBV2,CASGPNQPQHF,TGTGCCAGCGGCCCGAATCAGCCCCAGCATTTT
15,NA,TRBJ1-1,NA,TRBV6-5,CASSYSGGGGTEAFF,TGTGCCAGCAGTTACTCGGGGGGTGGAGGGACTGAAGCTTTCTTT
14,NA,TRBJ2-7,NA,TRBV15,CATSRDPGAYEQYF,TGTGCCACCAGCAGAGATCCTGGTGCCTACGAGCAGTACTTC
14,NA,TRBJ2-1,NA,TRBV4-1,CASSQSGGSNEQFF,TGCGCCAGCAGCCAAAGTGGGGGGTCCAATGAGCAGTTCTTC
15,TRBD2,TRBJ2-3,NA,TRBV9,CASSVGRGGADTQYF,TGTGCCAGCAGCGTAGGGCGGGGAGGGGCAGATACGCAGTATTTT
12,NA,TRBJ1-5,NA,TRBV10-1,CASSDLGQPQHF,TGCGCCAGCAGTGACTTAGGCCAGCCCCAGCATTTT
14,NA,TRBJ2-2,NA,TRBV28,CASNSGPNTGELFF,TGTGCCAGCAATTCTGGACCGAACACCGGGGAGCTGTTTTTT
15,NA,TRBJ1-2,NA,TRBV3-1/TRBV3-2,CASSQDLTTTYGYTF,TGTGCCAGCAGCCAAGATCTAACAACAACCTATGGCTACACCTTC
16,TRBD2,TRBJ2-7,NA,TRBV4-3,CASSQDLASGNYEQYF,TGCGCCAGCAGCCAAGATTTGGCTAGCGGGAACTACGAGCAGTACTTC
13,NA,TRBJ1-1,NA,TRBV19,CASREDRTARAFF,TGTGCCAGTAGAGAAGATCGGACGGCCAGGGCTTTCTTT
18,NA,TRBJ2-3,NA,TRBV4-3,CASSQDWLGSGPTDTQYF,TGCGCCAGCAGCCAAGACTGGTTGGGGAGCGGCCCCACAGATACGCAGTATTTT
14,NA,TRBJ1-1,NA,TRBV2,CASSERGRGTEAFF,TGTGCCAGCAGTGAAAGGGGCAGGGGAACTGAAGCTTTCTTT
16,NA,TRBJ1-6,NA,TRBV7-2,CASSWLRAGYNSPLHF,TGTGCCAGCAGCTGGCTCCGCGCAGGGTATAATTCACCCCTCCACTTT
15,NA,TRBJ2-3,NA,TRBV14,CASSQQVPGTDTQYF,TGTGCCAGCAGCCAACAGGTCCCTGGCACAGATACGCAGTATTTT
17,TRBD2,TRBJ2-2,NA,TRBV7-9,CASSLGSRLAGTGELFF,TGTGCCAGCAGCTTAGGCTCGCGGCTAGCGGGCACCGGGGAGCTGTTTTTT